The clone carrying this TCR beta chain was detected a few times. The target antigen is unknown. The sample has other DNA sequences that encode this CDR3 too. TCRdb's table, derived via immunoSEQ multiplex PCR, lists solely in-frame clones and lacks some. The sample has about 30,000 clones, over 75% seen once. These data originate in a study of OX40 agonist ivuxolimab in advanced cancers. Study outcomes and limitations: There were, on average, more expanded clones in CD8+ T cells than in CD4+.

The CDR3 runs to 14 residues. V gave up 6 bases and J gave up 0 bases, with 11 bases separating them. The germline V gene has CDR1 MNHEY and CDR2 SVGAGI. Autoimmune disease history or systemic immunosuppression led to patients being barred. The chain uses TRBV6-5 and TRBJ1-1, with D possibly being TRBD1 (5 bases). The sequencing used CD4+ or CD8+ T cells sorted from blood, collected in a trial of the OX40 agonist ivuxolimab. The source of this sequence is an adult with an advanced solid tumor such as melanoma, head and neck, liver or kidney cancer. CDR3 residues: CASSQRQLNTEAFF. CDR3 nucleotides: TGTGCCAGCAGCCAAAGACAGTTGAACACTGAAGCTTTCTTT.